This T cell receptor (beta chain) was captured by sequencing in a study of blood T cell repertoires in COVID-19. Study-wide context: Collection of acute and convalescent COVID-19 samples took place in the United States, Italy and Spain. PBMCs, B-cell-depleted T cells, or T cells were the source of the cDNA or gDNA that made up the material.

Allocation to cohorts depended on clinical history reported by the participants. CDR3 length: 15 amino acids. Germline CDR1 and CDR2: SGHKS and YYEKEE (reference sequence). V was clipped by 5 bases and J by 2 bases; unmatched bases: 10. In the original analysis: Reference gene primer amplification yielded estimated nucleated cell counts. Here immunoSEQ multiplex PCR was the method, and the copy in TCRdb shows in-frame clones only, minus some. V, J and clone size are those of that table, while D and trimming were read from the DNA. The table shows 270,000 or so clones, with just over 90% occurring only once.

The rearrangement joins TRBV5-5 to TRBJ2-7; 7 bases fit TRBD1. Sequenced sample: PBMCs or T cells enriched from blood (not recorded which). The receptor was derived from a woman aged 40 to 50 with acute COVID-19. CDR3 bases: TGTGCCAGCAGGTACAGGGGAGATACAACCTACGAGCAGTACTTC. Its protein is CASRYRGDTTYEQYF.